These 22 T cell receptor beta chains came from one sample sequenced in a study of T cells after yellow fever vaccination. One entry per CDR3 protein results from TCRdb running MiXCR on the 5' RACE reads. The sample records fewer than 400,000 distinct CDR3 sequences, 6% to 8% being singletons. Sequenced material: PBMCs, taken 5 days after the yellow fever booster vaccination. The receptors here all came from a man aged 25 to 40 who received the YFV17D yellow fever vaccine.

This clonotype was picked up many times. The V and J genes are TRBV6-5 and TRBJ1-2, with TRBD1 identical over 7 bases. V was pared by 10 bases and J by 5 bases, with 10 bases of the junction left unmatched. CDR1 and CDR2 (germline): MNHEY, SVGAGI. The CDR3 is 13 amino acids. The CDR3 here is CATSDREFYGYTF. Here the CDR3 DNA reads TGTGCCACAAGCGACAGGGAATTTTATGGCTACACCTTC.

The sample holds many counts of this clonotype. The chain has TRBV14 and TRBJ2-7, with D perhaps being TRBD1 or TRBD2 (5 bases each). The CDR3 sequence is 14 residues long. CDR1 is SGHDN and CDR2 is FVKESK in the germline V gene. Trimming stripped 4 bases from V and 2 bases from J, with 12 bases between. This CDR3 reads CASSPPGTPYEQYF. In DNA form, the CDR3 reads TGTGCCAGCAGCCCCCCGGGGACCCCCTACGAGCAGTACTTC.

This clonotype was seen many times. The CDR3 end shows no conserved phenylalanine or tryptophan, and so a read error is likely. No DNA is shown, since the ends of the CDR3 on it are uncertain; the CDR3 is the one TCRdb lists. The V gene is TRBV29-1, the J gene TRBJ2-1; the table names TRBD1, a call not compared with the DNA. From germline, CDR1 is SQVTM and CDR2 ANQGSEA. The CDR3 is 11 amino acids long, termini counted. CDR3 sequence reads: CSVAGDRGESL.

V usage is TRBV30 and J usage is TRBJ1-5; 7 bases align to TRBD1. The CDR3 has 13 residues. The germline CDR1 and CDR2 sequences are GTSNPN and SVGIG (reference sequence). The V gene end was trimmed by 0 bases and the J gene end by 7 bases; junction bases not matched to a gene: 3. CDR3 in amino acids: CAWSVDRAQPQHF. The CDR3 DNA is TGTGCCTGGAGTGTAGACAGGGCACAGCCCCAGCATTTT.

The chain couples TRBV7-9 to TRBJ2-1, with TRBD1 as a possible D gene (5 bases). Germline V gene sequence: CDR1 SEHNR, CDR2 FQNEAQ (reference sequence). The CDR3 sequence is 15 residues long. Trimming pared 7 bases from V and 7 bases from J, leaving 20 bases between. The CDR3 DNA reads TGTGCCAGCATCCAGGCCTACCCAAGGGGTAATGAGCAGTTCTTC. It specifies CASIQAYPRGNEQFF.

The chain has TRBV12-3 or TRBV12-4 and TRBJ1-2; D possibly corresponds to TRBD1 (5 bases). Trimming took off 6 bases at V and 4 bases at J, with 18 bases between the two ends. This CDR3 is built from 15 residues. CDR3 sequence: CASSHNRRGGYGYTF. For the CDR3, the DNA is TGTGCCAGCAGCCATAATCGGCGGGGGGGCTATGGCTACACCTTC.

This clonotype has just a few counts. This sequence joins TRBV12-3 or TRBV12-4 and TRBJ2-1; 7 nucleotides align to TRBD2. V was clipped by 0 bases and J by 7 bases; unmatched bases: 6. This CDR3 is 15 amino acids long. DNA for the CDR3: TGTGCCAGCAGTTTAGCGGGAGGGCCTTCAAATGAGCAGTTCTTC. Protein product: CASSLAGGPSNEQFF.

This clonotype was counted many times. This chain links TRBV18 with TRBJ2-1; 7 nucleotides agree with TRBD2. The CDR3 loop spans 13 amino acids. V was pared by 6 bases and J by 6 bases, with 5 bases of the junction left unmatched. From germline, CDR1 is KGHSH and CDR2 LQKENI. The CDR3: CASSRREGNEQFF. The DNA for the CDR3 is TGTGCCAGCTCTCGCAGGGAGGGCAATGAGCAGTTCTTC.

This clonotype showed up many times. The rearrangement joins TRBV29-1 to TRBJ2-3; possibly TRBD2 for D (5 bases). Deletions cut 7 bases from V and 2 bases from J, with 7 bases between. The CDR3 length is 11 residues. Germline lookup yields CDR1 SQVTM and CDR2 ANQGSEA. CDR3 DNA: TGCAGCGGGAGGATCACAGATACGCAGTATTTT. This codes for CSGRITDTQYF.

The chain recombines TRBV5-4 with TRBJ2-7; possibly TRBD1 for D (5 bases). This CDR3 region has 15 residues. The germline CDR1 and CDR2 sequences are SGHNT and YYREEE (reference sequence). Between the trimmed V and J ends, which lost 4 bases and 3 bases, there was a span of 17 bases. CDR3 region: CASSRDPGPLYEQYF. CDR3 DNA sequence: TGTGCCAGCAGCCGTGACCCAGGGCCTCTCTACGAGCAGTACTTC.

This clonotype has more than one count but fewer than ten. The rearrangement joins TRBV3-1 to TRBJ2-1; a possible D gene is TRBD2 (6 bases). Per germline, CDR1 LGHDT and CDR2 YNNKEL (reference sequence). V was trimmed by 5 bases and J by 6 bases, leaving 14 bases between them. The CDR3 is made up of 14 amino acids. The CDR3 region is CASSSSGTSNEQFF. CDR3 in DNA: TGTGCCAGCAGCTCTTCCGGGACTTCCAATGAGCAGTTCTTC.

This rearrangement joins TRBV12-3 or TRBV12-4 to TRBJ2-3; 12 nucleotides match TRBD2. V shed 4 bases, J shed 3 bases, and the junction held 8 bases outside the gene matches. The CDR3 has 17 residues. The CDR3 region is CASSSGTSGRPTDTQYF. Here the CDR3 DNA reads TGTGCCAGCAGTTCTGGGACTAGCGGGCGCCCGACAGATACGCAGTATTTT.

This clonotype was seen a handful of times. The chain recombines TRBV20-1 with TRBJ2-7, with TRBD2 matching over 12 bases. CDR1 and CDR2 (germline): DFQATT, SNEGSKA (reference sequence). The J segment lost 4 bases and the V segment lost 4 bases, leaving 2 bases of the junction unmatched. The CDR3 contains 13 residues. CDR3 sequence reads: CSAKTSGRYEQYF. The CDR3, as DNA: TGCAGTGCTAAAACTAGCGGGAGGTACGAGCAGTACTTC.

Only a few counts were recorded for this clonotype. The rearrangement uses TRBV7-2 and TRBJ2-5; D is possibly TRBD1 (5 bases). The germline gives CDR1 SGHTA, CDR2 FQGNSA. The length of the CDR3 is 14 residues. V was cut by 2 bases and J by 2 bases, with 9 bases left in between. CDR3 amino acids: CASSLQGLQETQYF. The CDR3 nucleotides are TGTGCCAGCAGCTTACAGGGTCTTCAAGAGACCCAGTACTTC. The full variable domain, in which reference TRBV7-2 and TRBJ2-5 provide the parts outside the CDR3, is GAGVSQSPSNKVTEKGKDVELRCDPISGHTALYWYRQSLGQGLEFLIYFQGNSAPDKSGLPSDRFSAERTGGSVSTLTIQRTQQEDSAVYLCASSLQGLQETQYFGPGTRLLVL.

This clonotype was seen only a few times. V gene TRBV7-8 combines with J gene TRBJ1-2; 9 nucleotides line up with TRBD1. This CDR3 contains 16 residues. After removal of 4 bases from V and 2 bases from J, the junction contained 8 bases not matched to a gene. Germline V gene lookup returns CDR1 SGHVS and CDR2 FQNEAQ. The CDR3 reads CASSYRRDRANYGYTF. CDR3 DNA sequence: TGTGCCAGCAGCTACCGCCGGGACAGGGCAAACTATGGCTACACCTTC.

In its sample, this clonotype was seen many times. The chain carries TRBV11-3 and TRBJ2-1; D unresolved. V lost 2 bases and J 6 bases, leaving 11 bases between the germline ends. The CDR3 is 14 residues long. Germline V gene lookup returns CDR1 SGHNT and CDR2 YENEEA. CDR3 sequence: CASSLPGLINEQFF. The CDR3 coding sequence is TGTGCCAGCAGCTTACCCGGCCTAATCAATGAGCAGTTCTTC.

This rearrangement joins TRBV10-3 to TRBJ2-3; 13 bases match TRBD2. CDR3 length: 18 residues. Germline V gene sequence: CDR1 ENHRY, CDR2 SYGVKD. After removal of 6 bases from V and 0 bases from J, the junction contained 9 bases not matched to a gene. The CDR3 region has the DNA TGTGCCATCAGAGGGACTAGCGGGAACCGGCTTAGCACAGATACGCAGTATTTT. It encodes CAIRGTSGNRLSTDTQYF.

The genes are TRBV28 and TRBJ1-6; no firm D call. Germline V gene lookup returns CDR1 MDHEN and CDR2 SYDVKM. Deletions cut 6 bases from V and 0 bases from J, with 15 bases between. The CDR3 runs 17 residues. The CDR3 reads CASSLPPQSSYNSPLHF. The CDR3 nucleotides read TGTGCCAGCAGCCTTCCCCCACAGAGCTCCTATAATTCACCCCTCCACTTT.

This clonotype was found many times. The rearrangement uses TRBV6-1 and TRBJ2-7; 10 bases line up with TRBD1. This CDR3 is 13 amino acids long. Germline-derived CDR1 and CDR2 are MNHNS and SASEGT. V dropped 8 bases and J dropped 3; count of bases not matched to a gene: 4. In nucleotides, the CDR3 is TGTGCCAGCTCGGGACAGGGGATCTACGAGCAGTACTTC. Translating gives CASSGQGIYEQYF.

The rearrangement links TRBV29-1 to TRBJ2-3; the D gene is possibly TRBD2 (6 bases). This CDR3 spans 12 amino acids. V lost 7 bases and J lost 5, with 13 bases in between. Germline-derived CDR1 and CDR2 are SQVTM and ANQGSEA. The CDR3 sequence is CSGSSGGDTQYF. The CDR3 bases are TGCAGCGGGAGCTCCGGGGGAGATACGCAGTATTTT.

The chain is built from TRBV2 and TRBJ2-1; weak D call: TRBD2 (5 bases). CDR3 length: 14 amino acids. Trimming cost V 9 bases and J 9 bases, with 21 bases left between them. Looked up from germline, CDR1 is SNHLY and CDR2 is FYNNEI. As DNA, the CDR3 is TGTGCCAGACAGCTAGCTAGGGCGAAGGGTGAGCAGTTCTTC. Residues: CARQLARAKGEQFF.

This clonotype was counted ten times or more. The chain combines TRBV6-1 with TRBJ2-1; D possibly corresponds to TRBD2 (5 bases). CDR3 length: 14 amino acids. Trimming removed 7 bases at V and 6 bases at J, with 16 bases between. Per the germline V gene, CDR1 is MNHNS and CDR2 is SASEGT. CDR3 DNA: TGTGCCAGCATCCCCACGCGGAGGAGCAATGAGCAGTTCTTC. Translated: CASIPTRRSNEQFF.